The entry that follows covers one TCR beta chain sequence. This clone's antigen is unknown. No much larger clonotype is one base removed from it; base qualities were not supplied. Receptor libraries were prepared by the immunoSEQ multiplex PCR assay. Rearranged TCR beta chain sequences were amplified with the hsTCRB Kit following the manufacturer's protocol. An Illumina MiSeq was used to sequence the TCRB libraries. In the source study's methods: The kit vendor's proprietary platform handled demultiplexing, trimming and gene mapping. This is the immuneACCESS table as TCRdb keeps it, with only in-frame sequences that have V and J called. A part of the clones is gone; compared with another copy, unresolved V genes explain less than half, and the rest is unexplained. The V and J calls and the clone size are those of that table, but D and trimming were determined from the DNA. The sample has about 54,000 clones on record, 85% to 90% of them singletons. The ten top clones hold roughly 1.5% of the sample.

According to the study, the label for this sample's time point signals: week 23, last vaccination. Every vaccine dose consisted of 300 ug of a 20-mer mutant IDH1 peptide in Montanide, administered subcutaneously together with topical imiquimod. All donors had newly diagnosed IDH1-mutant astrocytomas of WHO grade 3 or 4 that showed loss of nuclear ATRX. The samples were drawn from NOA16, a multicentre, single-arm, open-label phase I trial in Germany that tested a mutant IDH1 peptide vaccine in humans for the first time. Genomic DNA for TCRB sequencing was extracted from EDTA blood using the DNeasy Blood and Tissue Kit. The junction shows trimming of 6 bases on V and 4 bases on J, plus 15 bases between the germline ends. From cysteine to phenylalanine, the CDR3 is 14 amino acids long. Only CDR3 DNA is held: 42 bases, read in frame from base 1. The germline V gene encodes CDR1 MDHEN and CDR2 SYDVKM.

This entry is derived from a study of a mutant IDH1 vaccine in newly diagnosed glioma listed by TCRdb under 2021. Study-wide context: Patients received eight vaccinations in weeks 1, 3, 5, 7, 11, 15, 19 and 23, corresponding to visits V03 through V10. Vaccination started 4-6 weeks after radiotherapy alone, or was given together with temozolomide cycles in the groups whose treatment included chemotherapy. Of the approximately 30 treated patients, 62.5% were male and around 40% were female, and a mean age of roughly 40 years was recorded. Prior to enrollment, standard therapy consisting of radiotherapy alone, temozolomide alone, or radiochemotherapy with temozolomide had been administered to patients, with the combination being received by most patients. Six visits were used for peripheral blood collection: V03 (baseline), V05, V07, V10, V12 and V13. For exploratory analyses, under 30 treated patients had longitudinal TCRB deep sequencing done wherever samples were available. Overall study results and their limits: Vaccine-induced immune responses across multiple MHC alleles were detected in 93.3% of patients. PBMC samples for TCRB deep sequencing were selected based on availability. Pseudoprogression appeared unrelated to alterations in the top peripheral T cell clonotypes detected by TCRB sequencing. It was noted by the authors that analyses of patient blood samples could not be reproduced owing to sample limitations.

The chain was built from TRBV28 and TRBJ1-2, with TRBD1 perhaps the D gene, on 5 matching bases. The source is a man aged 35 to 55 with glioma. The input for sequencing was PBMCs, taken from a glioma patient whose treatment included an IDH1 peptide vaccine. The CDR3 protein is CASSRGEGSYGYTF. In nucleotides, the sequence is TGTGCCAGCAGCCGGGGGGAGGGCAGCTATGGCTACACCTTC.